Listed below are T cell receptor beta chains from one sample, sequenced in a study of cytomegalovirus exposure and HLA in healthy donors. The data were produced by immunoSEQ multiplex PCR, yet TCRdb's version contains in-frame clones alone and is incomplete. The sample lists about 140,000 clones; approximately 72% were seen once. Sequencing was performed on PBMCs. The receptors stem from a woman aged 55-69 years in good health and CMV-seronegative. Both conserved end residues are part of each CDR3. Each record gives: CDR3 DNA, CDR3 protein, clone size, V gene, D gene, J gene. D genes are given only for firm matches. Clone size, where shown, is once, few, many, or a class for clones that have expanded.

TGTGCCAGCCGCTATGGGGCGTCCTACGAGCAGTACTTC CASRYGASYEQYF once TRBV5-6 NA TRBJ2-7
TGTGCCGCAAATCCGGGACTAGACACCGGGGAGCTGTTTTTT CAANPGLDTGELFF few TRBV19 TRBD2 TRBJ2-2
TGTGCCAGCAGCTTCGAGGTCCAGGGAGGGGAGACCCAGTACTTC CASSFEVQGGETQYF NA TRBV5-4 TRBD2 TRBJ2-5
TGTGCCAGTAGCCATCTCACCGGGATCTACGAGCAGTACTTC CASSHLTGIYEQYF NA TRBV19 NA TRBJ2-7
TGTGCCAGCAGGCAAACTAGAACAGGGTTTGAGGCTTTCTTT CASRQTRTGFEAFF NA TRBV6-6 NA TRBJ1-1
TGCGCCAGCAGCTACGGGACAGGGGGCTGGGGGGAAAAACTGTTTTTT CASSYGTGGWGEKLFF NA TRBV4-3 TRBD1 TRBJ1-4
TGTGCCAGCAGTAAGGGACAGCCCATGAACACTGAAGCTTTCTTT CASSKGQPMNTEAFF NA TRBV6-4 TRBD1 TRBJ1-1
TGTGCCAGCAGCGCGAGAACTGGAAACACCATATATTTT CASSARTGNTIYF NA TRBV7-8 NA TRBJ1-3
TGCAGCGTTGAAAAGGGGACTGCCACTGAAGCTTTCTTT CSVEKGTATEAFF NA TRBV29-1 NA TRBJ1-1
TGTGCCAGCAGCGTAGAGGGGACAGGGCTGAGTCCCGAGCAGTACTTC CASSVEGTGLSPEQYF NA TRBV9 TRBD1 TRBJ2-7
TGTGCCAGCAGTTTCCGCCAGAGACTAGCGGGAGAAGAGACCCAGTACTTC CASSFRQRLAGEETQYF NA TRBV27 TRBD2 TRBJ2-5
TGTGCCAGCAGCCCCCGGGGGACTGGTTACAATGAGCAGTTCTTC CASSPRGTGYNEQFF few TRBV9 NA TRBJ2-1